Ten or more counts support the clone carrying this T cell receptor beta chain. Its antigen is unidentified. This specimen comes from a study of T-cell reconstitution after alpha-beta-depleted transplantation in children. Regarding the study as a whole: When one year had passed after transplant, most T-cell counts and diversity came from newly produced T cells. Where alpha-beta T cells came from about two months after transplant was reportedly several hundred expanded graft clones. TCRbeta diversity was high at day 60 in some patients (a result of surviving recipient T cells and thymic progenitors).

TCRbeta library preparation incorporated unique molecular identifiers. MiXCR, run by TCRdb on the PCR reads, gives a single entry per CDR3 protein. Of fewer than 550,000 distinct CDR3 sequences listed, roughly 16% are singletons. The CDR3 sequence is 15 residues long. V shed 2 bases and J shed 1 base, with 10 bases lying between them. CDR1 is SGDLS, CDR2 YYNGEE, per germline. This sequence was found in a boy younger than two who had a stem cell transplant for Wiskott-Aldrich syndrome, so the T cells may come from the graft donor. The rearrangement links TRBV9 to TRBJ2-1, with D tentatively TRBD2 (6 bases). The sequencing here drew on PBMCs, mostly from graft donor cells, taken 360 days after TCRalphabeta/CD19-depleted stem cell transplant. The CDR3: CASSVGTWSYNEQFF. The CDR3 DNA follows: TGTGCCAGCAGCGTGGGGACTTGGTCCTACAATGAGCAGTTCTTC. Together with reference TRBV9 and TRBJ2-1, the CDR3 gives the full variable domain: DSGVTQTPKHLITATGQRVTLRCSPRSGDLSVYWYQQSLDQGLQFLIQYYNGEERAKGNILERFSAQQFPDLHSELNLSSLELGDSALYFCASSVGTWSYNEQFFGPGTRLTVL.